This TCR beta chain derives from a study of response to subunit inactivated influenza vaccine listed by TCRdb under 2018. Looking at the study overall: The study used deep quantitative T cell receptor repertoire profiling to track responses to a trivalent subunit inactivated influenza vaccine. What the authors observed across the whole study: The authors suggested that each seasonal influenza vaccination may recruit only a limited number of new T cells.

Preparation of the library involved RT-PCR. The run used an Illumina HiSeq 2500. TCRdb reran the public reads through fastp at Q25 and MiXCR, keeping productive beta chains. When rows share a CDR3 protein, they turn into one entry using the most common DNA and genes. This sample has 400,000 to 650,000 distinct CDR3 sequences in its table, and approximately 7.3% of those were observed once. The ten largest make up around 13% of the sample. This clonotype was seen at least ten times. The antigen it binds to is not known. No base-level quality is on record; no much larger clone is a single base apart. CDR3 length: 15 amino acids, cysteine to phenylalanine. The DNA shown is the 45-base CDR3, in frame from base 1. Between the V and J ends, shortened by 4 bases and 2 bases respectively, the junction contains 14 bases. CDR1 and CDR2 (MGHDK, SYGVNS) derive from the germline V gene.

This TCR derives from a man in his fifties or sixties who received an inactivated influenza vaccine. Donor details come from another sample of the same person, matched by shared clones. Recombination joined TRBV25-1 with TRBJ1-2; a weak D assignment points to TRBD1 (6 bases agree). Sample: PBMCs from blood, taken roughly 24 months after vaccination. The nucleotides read TGTGCCAGCAGTGCGGGCCAGCAGGGGAACTATGGCTACACCTTC. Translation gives CASSAGQQGNYGYTF.